This is a list of T cell receptor beta chains from one sample in a study of blood T cell repertoires in COVID-19. Assay: immunoSEQ multiplex PCR; the TCRdb copy retains only in-frame clones and omits some. The data hold 200,000 to 300,000 clones, with approximately 80% observed a single time. Sequenced material: peripheral blood. These receptor sequences come from a woman aged 80 or older with acute or convalescent COVID-19. The CDR3 runs from the conserved cysteine through the conserved F or W. The D gene is left open where the match is weak. The size entry is marked missing in some rows and otherwise reads once, few, many or a size class.

D | J | size | V | DNA | CDR3
TRBD1 | TRBJ2-2 | few | TRBV9 | TGTGCCAGCAGCTCCCGGGACAGGGACACCGGGGAGCTGTTTTTT | CASSSRDRDTGELFF
NA | TRBJ1-6 | NA | TRBV7-7 | TGTGCTAGCAGCTTAGCCATGGGACATGAGGCCCTCCACTTT | CASSLAMGHEALHF
NA | TRBJ2-7 | few | TRBV5-5 | TGTGCCAGCAGCGGCCTCGGAGGGTACGAGCAGTACTTC | CASSGLGGYEQYF
NA | TRBJ1-5 | NA | TRBV19 | TGTGCCAGTAGTCGGGAGATCAATCAGCCCCAGCATTTT | CASSREINQPQHF
TRBD1 | TRBJ2-3 | NA | TRBV19 | TGTGCCAGTAGTGAACAGGGGGCAAGCACAGATACGCAGTATTTT | CASSEQGASTDTQYF
NA | TRBJ1-4 | once | TRBV11-2 | TGTGCCAGCAGCTCCCGGAGCGGGCAGGGAACAACTAATGAAAAACTGTTTTTT | CASSSRSGQGTTNEKLFF
NA | TRBJ1-6 | NA | TRBV2 | TGTGCCAGCAGTGAATTGAGTTATAATTCACCCCTCCACTTT | CASSELSYNSPLHF
TRBD1 | TRBJ2-3 | NA | TRBV9 | TGTGCCAGCAGCGTAAGGGGCAGGGGGCTGGCAGATACGCAGTATTTT | CASSVRGRGLADTQYF
NA | TRBJ1-2 | NA | TRBV6-5 | TGTGCCAGCAGTTCCCTTGGGGGGGCGACTAACTATGGCTACACCTTC | CASSSLGGATNYGYTF
TRBD1 | TRBJ1-2 | NA | TRBV28 | TGTGCCAGCACCCAGGGGGCTAACTATGGCTACACCTTC | CASTQGANYGYTF
NA | TRBJ2-2 | once | TRBV21-1 | TGTGCCAGCAGCAAAGCGCTGGGGCAGTCGAACACCGGGGAGCTGTTTTTT | CASSKALGQSNTGELFF
TRBD1 | TRBJ2-7 | NA | TRBV15 | TGTGCCACCAGCAAGGGACAGGGAATCGAGCAGTACTTC | CATSKGQGIEQYF
NA | TRBJ1-1 | few | TRBV10-3 | TGTGCCATCAGTGATTTATGGGCGGGTGAAGCTTTCTTT | CAISDLWAGEAFF
NA | TRBJ2-7 | large | TRBV27 | TGTGCCAGCAGTTCCCTCCGGGGGAGAGGACACGAGCAGTACTTC | CASSSLRGRGHEQYF
TRBD2 | TRBJ2-2 | NA | TRBV28 | TGTGCCAGCAGTTTACACACTAGCGGGGGGGTCGGGGAGCTGTTTTTT | CASSLHTSGGVGELFF
TRBD1 | TRBJ1-2 | NA | TRBV14 | TGTGCCAGCAGCCCCCGTCTGGACAGGGAGGGTGGCTACACCTTC | CASSPRLDREGGYTF
NA | TRBJ2-1 | NA | TRBV3-1/TRBV3-2 | TGTGCCAGCAGCCATAGAGTCGGGTCTTACAATGAGCAGTTCTTC | CASSHRVGSYNEQFF
NA | TRBJ1-5 | NA | TRBV7-8 | TGTGCCAGCAGCTTAGGTGGCGGTCAGCCCCAGCATTTT | CASSLGGGQPQHF
TRBD2 | TRBJ2-7 | NA | TRBV19 | TGTGCCAGCAGAAGGACTAGCGGGGGGGCCTACGAGCAGTACTTC | CASRRTSGGAYEQYF
TRBD2 | TRBJ2-5 | NA | TRBV29-1 | TGCAGCGTCGGGGGACTAGCGGGGCCCCGGGAGACCCAGTACTTC | CSVGGLAGPRETQYF
NA | TRBJ2-2 | once | TRBV9 | TGTGCCAGCAGCGATCAGGGGTGGAACACCGGGGAGCTGTTTTTT | CASSDQGWNTGELFF
TRBD1 | TRBJ1-2 | NA | TRBV7-9 | TGTGCCAGCAGCCCAGGACAGGGTAATGGCTACACCTTC | CASSPGQGNGYTF
NA | TRBJ2-5 | NA | TRBV3-1/TRBV3-2 | TGTGCCAGCAGCCTTTCCAGGGTGGAGACCCAGTACTTC | CASSLSRVETQYF
TRBD2 | TRBJ2-3 | NA | TRBV3-1/TRBV3-2 | TGTGCCAGCAGCCGACACGCTAGCGGGGGGGCCCGTACAGATACGCAGTATTTT | CASSRHASGGARTDTQYF
TRBD1 | TRBJ1-2 | NA | TRBV24-1 | TGTGCCACCAGTGAGTCGGGACAGGGGGCTACGGGCTACACCTTC | CATSESGQGATGYTF
TRBD1 | TRBJ2-7 | NA | TRBV5-1 | TGCGCCAGCAGCTTGGTGGGGGACAGGGGGGCCTACGAGCAGTACTTC | CASSLVGDRGAYEQYF
TRBD1 | TRBJ1-5 | once | TRBV19 | TGTGCCAGTAGTCACAGGGGGACCTTGGGCAATCAGCCCCAGCATTTT | CASSHRGTLGNQPQHF
NA | TRBJ2-7 | NA | TRBV21-1 | TGTGCCAGCAGCAATGACACCCCCCACGAGCAGTACTTC | CASSNDTPHEQYF
NA | TRBJ1-5 | NA | TRBV28 | TGTGCCAGCAGGGGAGGGGCGATCATGGCCCAGCATTTT | CASRGGAIMAQHF
TRBD1 | TRBJ1-4 | once | TRBV28 | TGTGCCAGCAGAACGACAGGGGCGGAAGAAAAACTGTTTTTT | CASRTTGAEEKLFF
TRBD1 | TRBJ2-1 | NA | TRBV9 | TGTGCCAGCAGCCCAACAGGGGGCAATGAGCAGTTCTTC | CASSPTGGNEQFF
TRBD1 | TRBJ1-5 | NA | TRBV6-6 | TGTGCCAGCAGTGACACAGGGGGCAGTCAGCCCCAGCATTTT | CASSDTGGSQPQHF
NA | TRBJ1-2 | NA | TRBV9 | TGTGCCAGCAGCGTAGGACCCGTGGAGGGGCCCGCGGATGGCTACACCTTC | CASSVGPVEGPADGYTF
NA | TRBJ1-5 | NA | TRBV28 | TGTGCCATCGCCCGAGGGCTGACAAATCAGCCCCAGCATTTT | CAIARGLTNQPQHF
NA | TRBJ2-7 | NA | TRBV4-1 | TGCGCCAGCAGCCAGGGGGGTGGGTCCTACGAGCAGTACTTC | CASSQGGGSYEQYF
TRBD1 | TRBJ2-3 | NA | TRBV19 | TGTGCCAGCCTAGACAGGGGGTCCACAGATACGCAGTATTTT | CASLDRGSTDTQYF